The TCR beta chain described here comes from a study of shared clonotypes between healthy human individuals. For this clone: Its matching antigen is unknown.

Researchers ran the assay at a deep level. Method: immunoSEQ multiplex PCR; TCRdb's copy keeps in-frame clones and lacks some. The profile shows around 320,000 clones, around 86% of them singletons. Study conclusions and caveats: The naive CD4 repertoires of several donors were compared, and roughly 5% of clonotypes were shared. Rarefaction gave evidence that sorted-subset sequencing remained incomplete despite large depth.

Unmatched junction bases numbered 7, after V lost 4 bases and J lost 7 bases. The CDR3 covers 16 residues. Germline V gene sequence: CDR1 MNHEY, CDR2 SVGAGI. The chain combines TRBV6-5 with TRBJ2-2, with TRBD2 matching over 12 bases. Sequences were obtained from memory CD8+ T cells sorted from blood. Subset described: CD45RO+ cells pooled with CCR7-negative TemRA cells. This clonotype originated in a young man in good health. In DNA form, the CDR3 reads TGTGCCAGCAGTTCCATGACTAGCGGGAGTGGCGGGGAGCTGTTTTTT. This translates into CASSSMTSGSGGELFF.